These 30 T cell receptor beta chains came from one sample sequenced in a study of blood T cell repertoires in COVID-19. Data came from immunoSEQ multiplex PCR; TCRdb stores just in-frame clones and leaves some out. The sample lists some 130,000 clones, roughly four fifths occurring once. The sample comprised peripheral blood. The origin of the receptors is a woman between 45 and 65 years old with acute or convalescent COVID-19.

The V gene is TRBV5-1, the J gene TRBJ1-1; tentatively, D is TRBD1 (6 bases). Germline V gene sequence: CDR1 SGHRS, CDR2 YFSETQ. This CDR3 is built from 16 residues. Trimming stripped 0 bases from V and 1 base from J, with 13 bases between. CDR3 DNA sequence: TGCGCCAGCAGCTTGGCCCCAATGGACAGGAACACTGAAGCTTTCTTT. This codes for CASSLAPMDRNTEAFF.

The chain employs TRBV27 and TRBJ1-4, with 7 bases lining up with TRBD1. V lost 5 bases to trimming and J lost 7 bases; unmatched junction nucleotides: 7. CDR1 is MNHEY and CDR2 is SMNVEV in the germline V gene (reference sequence). The length of the CDR3 is 14 residues. CDR3 coding DNA: TGTGCCAGCAGTCCGACAGGGAAAGGTGAAAAACTGTTTTTT. This gives the protein CASSPTGKGEKLFF.

This sequence joins TRBV5-6 and TRBJ2-1, with TRBD2 identical over 8 bases. The germline CDR1 and CDR2 sequences are SGHDT and YYEEEE. J lost 0 bases, V lost 3 bases, and 14 bases had no gene match. CDR3 length: 19 amino acids. CDR3 sequence: CASSSTSGPSSSSYNEQFF. DNA of the CDR3: TGTGCCAGCAGCTCAACTAGCGGCCCTAGTAGCAGCTCCTACAATGAGCAGTTCTTC.

The V and J genes are TRBV4-1 and TRBJ2-4; TRBD1 matches at 7 bases. CDR1 MGHRA and CDR2 YSYEKL come from the germline V gene. V trimming: 0 bases; J trimming: 1 base; junction bases outside the gene matches: 3. This CDR3 contains 16 residues. The CDR3: CASSQEGQVAKNIQYF. The CDR3 DNA reads TGCGCCAGCAGCCAAGAAGGACAGGTGGCCAAAAACATTCAGTACTTC.

J is TRBJ1-2 and V is TRBV3-1 (or the pseudogene TRBV3-2), with 8 nucleotides matching TRBD1. The CDR3 spans 15 residues. The V segment lost 1 base and the J segment 5 bases; nucleotides outside the gene matches: 6. Germline CDR1 LGHDT, CDR2 YNNKEL (reference sequence). CDR3 protein: CASSQAARGPYGYTF. CDR3 bases: TGTGCCAGCAGCCAAGCGGCCAGGGGGCCTTATGGCTACACCTTC.

The chain has TRBV10-3 and TRBJ1-6; 10 positions agree with TRBD1. The CDR3 loop spans 13 amino acids. With V trimmed by 9 bases and J by 8 bases, 4 bases remained unmatched. CDR1 is ENHRY, CDR2 SYGVKD, per germline. The DNA for the CDR3 is TGTGCCATAAGGACAGGGGGTTATTCACCCCTCCACTTT. Translated, it gives CAIRTGGYSPLHF.

The table lists this clone with a few counts. V is TRBV18 and J is TRBJ1-1; D is unclear. Trimming left V 2 bases short and J 4 bases short, with 5 bases between. The CDR3 consists of 12 residues. The V gene's germline CDR1 is KGHSH and CDR2 LQKENI. The chain's CDR3 is CASSPIRTEAFF. DNA for the CDR3: TGTGCCAGCTCACCAATCCGCACTGAAGCTTTCTTT.

This clone appeared once. The chain has TRBV10-2 and TRBJ1-5, with 9 nucleotides matching TRBD1. Germline CDR1 is WSHSY and CDR2 is SAAADI. The CDR3 contains 14 residues. Losses at the gene ends were 6 bases for V and 5 bases for J; bases not matched to a gene: 5. The CDR3 region has the DNA TGCGCCAGCAGCCTGGACAGGGGATATCAGCCCCAGCATTTT. This sequence encodes CASSLDRGYQPQHF.

This clone was detected a few times. The chain combines TRBV19 with TRBJ1-4; D is ambiguous. The CDR3 loop spans 13 amino acids. The germline CDR1 and CDR2 sequences are LNHDA and SQIVND (reference sequence). With 7 bases removed from V and 3 bases from J, the gap between germline ends came to 9 bases. DNA of the CDR3: TGTGCCAGTAAAAAAACAGCTAATGAAAAACTGTTTTTT. It specifies CASKKTANEKLFF.

The chain uses TRBV5-1 and TRBJ1-3; D is undetermined. CDR1 is SGHRS and CDR2 is YFSETQ in the germline V gene. CDR3 length equals 13 residues. V was pared by 2 bases and J by 2 bases, with 5 bases between. CDR3 in DNA: TGCGCCAGCAGCTTATCAACTGGAAACACCATATATTTT. Translation gives CASSLSTGNTIYF.

This sequence joins TRBV19 and TRBJ2-2; 8 nucleotides line up with TRBD2. The junction had 14 bases not matched to a gene; V was cut back by 7 bases and J by 4 bases. Looked up from germline, CDR1 is LNHDA and CDR2 is SQIVND (reference sequence). There are 17 residues in the CDR3. CDR3 sequence (DNA): TGTGCCAGTAAGGGAGGATATAGCGGGGCTGGCACCGGGGAGCTGTTTTTT. This codes for CASKGGYSGAGTGELFF.

This rearrangement joins TRBV3-1 (or the pseudogene TRBV3-2) to TRBJ1-1; no reliable D call. Germline V lookup: CDR1 LGHDT, CDR2 YNNKEL (reference sequence). The CDR3 sequence is 15 residues long. V was clipped by 2 bases and J by 0 bases, with 10 bases between them. The CDR3 reads CASSQQTSMNTEAFF. The DNA of the CDR3 is TGTGCCAGCAGCCAACAAACAAGTATGAACACTGAAGCTTTCTTT.

The chain is built from TRBV5-4 and TRBJ2-7, with a weak D call TRBD2 (7 bases). This CDR3 has 15 residues. Trimming took off 0 bases at V and 2 bases at J, with 12 bases between the two ends. Germline V lookup: CDR1 SGHNT, CDR2 YYREEE (reference sequence). Here the CDR3 reads CASSLDAGAAYEQYF. CDR3 DNA: TGTGCCAGCAGCTTGGATGCGGGGGCGGCCTACGAGCAGTACTTC.

This clone was recorded only once. CDR3 coding DNA: TGTGCCAGCAGCTCCGGGACAGGGCCATCCTACGAGCAGTACTTC. Translated: CASSSGTGPSYEQYF. The V and J genes are TRBV5-4 and TRBJ2-7; TRBD1 agrees at 9 bases. The CDR3 is 15 residues long. Losses at the gene ends were 3 bases for V and 1 base for J; bases not matched to a gene: 5. CDR1 and CDR2 from the germline V gene are SGHNT and YYREEE (reference sequence).

The chain uses TRBV19 and TRBJ1-2, with no clear D. Germline CDR1 reads LNHDA; CDR2 reads SQIVND (reference sequence). The CDR3 spans 13 residues. V was cut by 9 bases and J by 3 bases, with 14 bases left in between. CDR3 sequence: CASSIGRDYGYTF. In DNA, the CDR3 is TGTGCCAGCTCCATCGGGAGAGACTATGGCTACACCTTC. Complete variable domain (other parts from reference TRBV19 and TRBJ1-2): DGGITQSPKYLFRKEGQNVTLSCEQNLNHDAMYWYRQDPGQGLRLIYYSQIVNDFQKGDIAEGYSVSREKKESFPLTVTSAQKNPTAFYLCASSIGRDYGYTFGSGTRLTVV.

This clone was observed a single time. The chain couples TRBV19 to TRBJ1-4; TRBD1 agrees at 8 bases. Germline CDR1 and CDR2: LNHDA and SQIVND (reference sequence). The CDR3 totals 16 residues. The ends lost 7 bases at V and 7 bases at J; junction bases unmatched: 14. This CDR3 reads CASTPLGGTGGEKLFF. Written as DNA, the CDR3 is TGTGCCAGTACCCCTTTGGGCGGGACAGGAGGTGAAAAACTGTTTTTT.

In this sample, this clone turned up once. The J gene is TRBJ1-6, the V gene TRBV18; 10 bases are a match to TRBD1. The CDR3 is 17 residues long. Unmatched junction bases numbered 6, after V lost 0 bases and J lost 7 bases. Germline V gene data show CDR1 as KGHSH and CDR2 as LQKENI. CDR3 protein: CASSPPKGQGPNSPLHF. CDR3 sequence (DNA): TGTGCCAGCTCACCACCGAAGGGACAGGGGCCAAATTCACCCCTCCACTTT. The variable domain in full, with the rest retrieved from reference TRBV18 and TRBJ1-6, is NAGVMQNPRHLVRRRGQEARLRCSPMKGHSHVYWYRQLPEEGLKFMVYLQKENIIDESGMPKERFSAEFPKEGPSILRIQQVVRGDSAAYFCASSPPKGQGPNSPLHFGNGTRLTVT.

The chain links TRBV2 to TRBJ1-5; 9 positions agree with TRBD1. The J segment lost 0 bases and the V segment lost 6 bases, leaving 9 bases of the junction unmatched. Germline assignment: CDR1 SNHLY and CDR2 FYNNEI. This CDR3 comprises 17 residues. Written as DNA, the CDR3 is TGTGCCAGCAGCCGGGACAGGGCGATCTATAGCAATCAGCCCCAGCATTTT. This codes for CASSRDRAIYSNQPQHF.

This chain uses TRBV5-1 with TRBJ2-7; 9 bases are a match to TRBD2. J gave up 0 bases and V 5 bases, and 3 bases lay outside the gene matches. The CDR3 contains 14 residues. CDR1 is SGHRS, CDR2 YFSETQ, per germline. The CDR3 here is CASSKRGDSYEQYF. CDR3 DNA: TGCGCCAGCAGTAAGCGGGGGGACTCCTACGAGCAGTACTTC.

The chain is built from TRBV6-4 and TRBJ1-2; 9 bases are a match to TRBD1. The germline CDR1 and CDR2 sequences are MRHNA and SNTAGT. The CDR3 contains 14 residues. V lost 7 bases to trimming and J lost 3 bases; unmatched junction nucleotides: 6. CDR3 in DNA: TGTGCCAGCAAGCCGGGACAGGGAGACTATGGCTACACCTTC. Encoded protein: CASKPGQGDYGYTF.

V and J are TRBV14 and TRBJ2-1; D is unresolved. The CDR3 spans 15 residues. Germline V gene sequence: CDR1 SGHDN, CDR2 FVKESK. Deletions cut 5 bases from V and 9 bases from J, with 20 bases between. The CDR3 DNA follows: TGTGCCAGCAGCGTACTGCTCGGCAGCGTGGGTGAGCAGTTCTTC. Protein: CASSVLLGSVGEQFF.

This clone came up once. The chain joins TRBV5-1 to TRBJ2-7; 9 nucleotides match TRBD1. Trimming cost V 4 bases and J 3 bases; bases outside gene matches: 2. This CDR3 has 13 amino acids. Germline CDR1 and CDR2: SGHRS and YFSETQ. The CDR3 loop is CASSRDRDYEQYF. As DNA, the CDR3 is TGCGCCAGCAGCAGGGACAGGGACTACGAGCAGTACTTC.

The gene calls are TRBV5-1 and TRBJ1-2, with 8 bases that match TRBD1. The trim removed 0 bases at V and 0 bases at J, leaving 1 base unmatched. In germline, CDR1 is SGHRS, CDR2 YFSETQ. This CDR3 contains 15 residues. CDR3 protein: CASSLVGQANYGYTF. The CDR3 nucleotides are TGCGCCAGCAGCTTGGTGGGACAGGCTAACTATGGCTACACCTTC.

The chain employs TRBV19 and TRBJ1-1; D may be TRBD1 (6 bases). V shed 7 bases and J shed 0 bases, with 21 bases lying between them. This CDR3 has 17 residues. CDR1 and CDR2 from the germline V gene are LNHDA and SQIVND (reference sequence). The CDR3 here is CASTSSPGGAVNTEAFF. DNA of the CDR3: TGTGCCAGTACCTCCTCGCCGGGGGGGGCCGTGAACACTGAAGCTTTCTTT.

The gene calls are TRBV19 and TRBJ2-7; 9 bases map to TRBD2. The CDR3 totals 16 residues. V shed 1 base and J 5 bases; nucleotides not matched to a gene: 9. Per germline, CDR1 LNHDA and CDR2 SQIVND (reference sequence). The CDR3: CASSIAPGGGVDEQYF. The CDR3 DNA reads as TGTGCCAGTAGTATAGCGCCTGGCGGGGGGGTTGACGAGCAGTACTTC.

J is TRBJ1-2 and V is TRBV29-1; D remains ambiguous. Trimming removed 4 bases from V and 8 bases from J, with 14 bases in between. CDR3 size: 12 residues. Germline CDR1 reads SQVTM; CDR2 reads ANQGSEA. The CDR3 coding sequence is TGCAGCGTTGCGGTCCCTGGTCGGGGCTACACCTTC. Translating it yields CSVAVPGRGYTF.

The chain couples TRBV3-1 (or the pseudogene TRBV3-2) to TRBJ2-7, with D perhaps TRBD2 (7 bases). This CDR3 comprises 14 residues. CDR1 and CDR2 (germline): LGHDT, YNNKEL (reference sequence). V shed 1 base and J shed 8 bases, with 15 bases lying between them. CDR3 sequence reads: CASSQVVGGLQQYF. In DNA form, the CDR3 reads TGTGCCAGCAGCCAAGTAGTAGGGGGACTACAGCAGTACTTC.

CDR3 region: CASSLVPDRTEAFF. CDR3 in DNA: TGCGCCAGCAGCTTGGTGCCAGATCGAACTGAAGCTTTCTTT. The chain combines TRBV5-1 with TRBJ1-1, with D uncertain. The V gene's germline CDR1 is SGHRS and CDR2 YFSETQ. The CDR3 covers 14 residues. Between the trimmed V and J ends, which lost 0 bases and 5 bases, there was a span of 11 bases. Supplemented by reference TRBV5-1 and TRBJ1-1, the full variable domain reads KAGVTQTPRYLIKTRGQQVTLSCSPISGHRSVSWYQQTPGQGLQFLFEYFSETQRNKGNFPGRFSGRQFSNSRSEMNVSTLELGDSALYLCASSLVPDRTEAFFGQGTRLTVV.

V gene TRBV4-1 combines with J gene TRBJ1-1, with 8 bases lining up with TRBD1. Trimming took 3 bases from V and 7 from J; bases not matched to a gene: 10. The germline gives CDR1 MGHRA, CDR2 YSYEKL. CDR3 length: 15 amino acids. The CDR3, as DNA: TGCGCCAGCAGCCAGAGGGACAGGAGTATGTTTGAAGCTTTCTTT. It codes for CASSQRDRSMFEAFF.

This clone appeared a single time. The CDR3 sequence is CASSIGGRVMTEAFF. CDR3 in DNA: TGTGCCAGTAGTATAGGGGGCAGGGTGATGACTGAAGCTTTCTTT. This chain connects TRBV19 to TRBJ1-1; D possibly corresponds to TRBD1 (5 bases). There are 15 residues in the CDR3. V lost 1 base and J 5 bases, leaving 14 bases between the germline ends. Germline V lookup: CDR1 LNHDA, CDR2 SQIVND (reference sequence).